The 3 T cell receptor beta chains listed next were all sequenced from one sample in a study of blood T cell repertoires in COVID-19. TCRdb's copy holds only in-frame clones and misses some; the assay was immunoSEQ multiplex PCR. This table has 250,000 to 350,000 clones, around nine tenths appearing once. The material sequenced was peripheral blood. The receptors stem from a woman aged 60-75 years with acute or convalescent COVID-19.

This clone has more than one count but fewer than ten. The chain has TRBV19 and TRBJ1-5, with 10 nucleotides matching TRBD1. CDR3 length: 19 residues. CDR1 is LNHDA and CDR2 is SQIVND in the germline V gene (reference sequence). Trimming removed 4 bases from V and 1 base from J; junction bases left unmatched: 13. This CDR3 is CASSTRDRGSLLSNQPQHF. The CDR3, as DNA: TGTGCCAGTAGTACCCGGGACAGGGGATCCCTTTTGAGCAATCAGCCCCAGCATTTT.

This clone is a singleton in its sample. This chain links TRBV7-2 with TRBJ2-7; maybe TRBD1 (5 bases). Trimming stripped 4 bases from V and 5 bases from J, with 12 bases between. The germline V gene encodes CDR1 SGHTA and CDR2 FQGNSA. There are 13 residues in the CDR3. CDR3 nucleotides: TGTGCCAGCAGCTCATGGGGCTACAACGAGCAGTACTTC. Amino acids: CASSSWGYNEQYF.

The genes are TRBV30 and TRBJ1-5, with TRBD1 identical over 9 bases. This CDR3 contains 14 residues. With V trimmed by 2 bases and J by 4 bases, 3 bases remained unmatched. Looked up from germline, CDR1 is GTSNPN and CDR2 is SVGIG (reference sequence). CDR3 in amino acids: CAWSRDRENQPQHF. CDR3 nucleotide sequence: TGTGCCTGGAGTAGGGACAGGGAGAATCAGCCCCAGCATTTT.